Listed here are 13 T cell receptor beta chains from one sample, sequenced in a study of PD-L1 blockade in urothelial cancer. Time point given: pretreatment peripheral blood. Using immunoSEQ multiplex PCR, the repertoire was profiled, and TCRdb retains in-frame clones only, with some absent. The sample records tens of thousands of clones, less than 85% being singletons. The starting material was PBMCs, obtained around atezolizumab (anti-PD-L1) treatment. These receptors were obtained from an older man with urothelial cancer.

This chain uses TRBV5-1 with TRBJ2-3, with TRBD2 identical over 14 bases. The CDR3 extends over 17 amino acids. In germline, CDR1 is SGHRS, CDR2 YFSETQ. J was trimmed by 2 bases and V by 4 bases; bases with no gene match: 6. The CDR3 DNA is TGCGCCAGCAGCCCCCGGACTAGCGGGGGGTTCACAGATACGCAGTATTTT. Its translation: CASSPRTSGGFTDTQYF. Looking up the rest from reference TRBV5-1 and TRBJ2-3 gives the full variable domain: KAGVTQTPRYLIKTRGQQVTLSCSPISGHRSVSWYQQTPGQGLQFLFEYFSETQRNKGNFPGRFSGRQFSNSRSEMNVSTLELGDSALYLCASSPRTSGGFTDTQYFGPGTRLTVL.

J is TRBJ2-1 and V is TRBV18; tentative D call: TRBD2 (5 bases). CDR1 is KGHSH and CDR2 is LQKENI in the germline V gene. V was pared by 3 bases and J by 0 bases, with 12 bases between. The CDR3 length is 16 residues. For the CDR3, the DNA is TGTGCCAGCTCACCTCGGACTGTCCGCTCCTACAATGAGCAGTTCTTC. Amino acid sequence: CASSPRTVRSYNEQFF.

J is TRBJ2-7 and V is TRBV28; tentative D call: TRBD1 (5 bases). This CDR3 comprises 16 residues. Trimming removed 3 bases at V and 2 bases at J, with 17 bases between. CDR1 and CDR2 from the germline V gene are MDHEN and SYDVKM. CDR3 sequence (DNA): TGTGCCAGCAGTTTTCGGCAGGGAACCCCTACCTACGAGCAGTACTTC. Translated: CASSFRQGTPTYEQYF.

The gene calls are TRBV10-3 and TRBJ2-7, with TRBD2 identical over 8 bases. Germline assignment: CDR1 ENHRY and CDR2 SYGVKD. V was pared by 0 bases and J by 5 bases, with 6 bases of the junction left unmatched. The CDR3 totals 15 residues. In nucleotides, the CDR3 is TGTGCCATCAGTGAGTCGTCGGGAGGGAGTAACGAGCAGTACTTC. It codes for CAISESSGGSNEQYF.

This clone occurred a few times. The chain joins TRBV27 to TRBJ1-3; no clear D gene. CDR1 and CDR2 from the germline V gene are MNHEY and SMNVEV (reference sequence). This CDR3 is built from 16 residues. The V end lost 4 bases, the J end lost 0 bases, and 13 bases lay between the germline ends. This CDR3 reads CASSSRGFSSGNTIYF. The CDR3 DNA reads TGTGCCAGCAGTTCACGGGGATTCTCCTCTGGAAACACCATATATTTT.

The V gene is TRBV30, the J gene TRBJ2-1, with 10 bases identical to TRBD2. V gave up 5 bases and J gave up 10 bases; unmatched junction bases: 14. Germline V CDR1 and CDR2: GTSNPN, SVGIG (reference sequence). There are 15 residues in the CDR3. This CDR3 is CAWEPGLATVVEQFF. In DNA, the CDR3 is TGTGCCTGGGAACCGGGACTAGCGACGGTGGTGGAGCAGTTCTTC.

This clone occurred a few times. This chain connects TRBV29-1 to TRBJ2-1; D may be TRBD2 (6 bases). Per the germline V gene, CDR1 is SQVTM and CDR2 is ANQGSEA. The CDR3 totals 12 residues. The V end was cut by 5 bases, the J end by 5 bases, with 10 bases between. The CDR3 reads CSVHGGNNEQFF. The CDR3 bases are TGCAGCGTTCACGGGGGTAACAATGAGCAGTTCTTC.

With regard to this clone: No DNA is shown, since the ends of the CDR3 on it are uncertain; the CDR3 is the one TCRdb lists. The chain joins TRBV28 to TRBJ1-2; TRBD1, the table's D call, lacks a check against the DNA. The CDR3 is 17 residues long, ends included. Germline assignment: CDR1 MDHEN and CDR2 SYDVKM. CDR3 amino acids: CASSSSGTGPRGYGYTF.

This clone was detected only a few times. The chain joins TRBV19 to TRBJ1-1; no firm D call. The CDR3 covers 12 residues. Germline values: CDR1 LNHDA, CDR2 SQIVND (reference sequence). V lost 5 bases, J lost 0 bases, and 4 bases lay in between. CDR3 in DNA: TGTGCCAGTAGTCCCTTGAACACTGAAGCTTTCTTT. It encodes CASSPLNTEAFF.

The CDR3 sequence: CASSYAGEQYF. In DNA form, the CDR3 reads TGTGCCAGCAGTTACGCCGGCGAGCAGTACTTC. V is TRBV6-5 and J is TRBJ2-7; D is ambiguous. Trimming cost V 2 bases and J 6 bases, with 5 bases left between them. Germline values: CDR1 MNHEY, CDR2 SVGAGI. The CDR3 is 11 residues long.

This chain uses TRBV6-1 with TRBJ2-5; 9 bases are a match to TRBD2. Germline V gene sequence: CDR1 MNHNS, CDR2 SASEGT. This CDR3 contains 14 residues. V lost 6 bases and J lost 4; bases outside the gene matches: 6. In nucleotides, the CDR3 is TGTGCCAGCAGGGCCGGGACTAGCACAGAGACCCAGTACTTC. Its translation: CASRAGTSTETQYF.

The V gene is TRBV2, the J gene TRBJ2-3; TRBD2 matches 11 bases. Losses at the gene ends were 8 bases for V and 2 bases for J; bases not matched to a gene: 6. The CDR3 extends over 15 amino acids. Per the germline V gene, CDR1 is SNHLY and CDR2 is FYNNEI. CDR3 DNA sequence: TGTGCCAGCGGGCTTAGCGGGAGGGACACAGATACGCAGTATTTT. Amino acid sequence: CASGLSGRDTDTQYF. The full variable domain, in which reference TRBV2 and TRBJ2-3 provide the parts outside the CDR3, is EPEVTQTPSHQVTQMGQEVILRCVPISNHLYFYWYRQILGQKVEFLVSFYNNEISEKSEIFDDQFSVERPDGSNFTLKIRSTKLEDSAMYFCASGLSGRDTDTQYFGPGTRLTVL.

The chain has TRBV29-1 and TRBJ2-5; D possibly corresponds to TRBD1 (5 bases). Looked up from germline, CDR1 is SQVTM and CDR2 is ANQGSEA. This CDR3 is built from 11 residues. The V end was cut by 5 bases, the J end by 4 bases, with 8 bases between. This CDR3 is CSVRRGETQYF. The CDR3, as DNA: TGCAGCGTTCGAAGGGGAGAGACCCAGTACTTC.